The sequence of this T cell receptor (beta chain) was determined in a study of shared clonotypes between healthy human individuals. The overall study: A few men and two women, aged 18 to 49, were donors.

Assay execution took place at the deep level. Profiling relied on immunoSEQ multiplex PCR, and the TCRdb table lists in-frame clones only, not all of them. Of 1.6 million or so clones in the sample, about 98.5% were seen once. Trimming pared 5 bases from V and 0 bases from J, leaving 20 bases between. Germline CDR1 and CDR2: SGHTA and FQGNSA. CDR3 size: 17 residues. The rearrangement joins TRBV7-2 to TRBJ2-7; TRBD2 might be the D (6 bases). The receptor was isolated from a man younger than 45 in good health. The sequenced sample was naive CD4+ T cells sorted from blood. Subset described: CD45RA+ positively selected. The CDR3 region has the DNA TGTGCCAGCAGCCCAACTAGCTTGGGAGAGGGCTCCTACGAGCAGTACTTC. This encodes CASSPTSLGEGSYEQYF.